The 30 T cell receptor beta chains below come from one sample, sequenced in a study of tissue T cells after allogeneic stem cell transplantation. Noted time point: mouse harvest day 14 after allogeneic transplant. Tail vein injection delivered 10^7 T-cell-depleted bone marrow cells and 10^6 splenic CD5+ T cells. Libraries were prepared by immunoSEQ multiplex PCR; TCRdb keeps only in-frame clonotypes and omits some of them. The sample contains 6,000 to 9,500 clones, roughly a third of which appear only once. Sequenced material: skin. All receptors come from a female BALB/c mouse given C57BL/6 T cells with graft-versus-host disease after an allogeneic hematopoietic cell transplant.

Details on this clone: The listed genes are named as in mouse. The read finishes 1 residue shy of the CDR3 end, and the germline J gene is used to complete it. V and J are TRBV3 and TRBJ2-5, with TRBD2 identical over 8 bases. The V segment lost 6 bases and the J segment 6 bases; nucleotides outside the gene matches: 8. The CDR3 contains 14 residues. Germline CDR1 reads SNHLY; CDR2 reads FYNGKV (reference sequence). CDR3 DNA (partial): TGTGCCAGCAGTCTGACTGGGGTGGGGGACACCCAGTAC. The encoded protein is CASSLTGVGDTQY. The CDR3 reads in full as CASSLTGVGDTQYF.

This clone has only a few counts. Gene names and germline refer to mouse. The read terminates 1 residue before the CDR3 end, so the remaining end is supplied by the germline J gene. The chain employs TRBV20 and TRBJ2-1, with unresolved D. Trimming took off 3 bases at V and 0 bases at J, with 3 bases between the two ends. The CDR3 runs 12 residues. In germline, CDR1 is GFQATS, CDR2 STVNSAI. CDR3 DNA, as far as it was read: TGTGGTGCTAGAAATAACTATGCTGAGCAGTTC. Protein: CGARNNYAEQF. The entire CDR3 sequence reads CGARNNYAEQFF.

The sample holds a few counts of this clone. These gene names are mouse names. The CDR3 DNA, read in part, is TGTGCCAGCAGCTTAAACAGGGGTGGAAATACGCTCTAT. This translates into CASSLNRGGNTLY. The complete CDR3 sequence is CASSLNRGGNTLYF. This rearrangement joins TRBV3 to TRBJ1-3, with TRBD1 matching over 7 bases. The read stops 1 residue short of the end of the CDR3; the missing end is completed from the germline J gene. Germline lookup yields CDR1 SNHLY and CDR2 FYNGKV (reference sequence). CDR3 length: 14 amino acids. With V trimmed by 2 bases and J by 3 bases, 1 base remained unmatched.

A word on this clone: These gene names are mouse names. The CDR3 goes on 1 residue after the read ends, and that part is filled in from the germline J gene. The chain couples TRBV23 to TRBJ2-5; the D call TRBD2 from the table was never checked on the DNA. Germline CDR1 reads KGHTA; CDR2 reads FQNQQP. The CDR3 loop spans 15 amino acids. The CDR3 bases that were read are TGCTCCAGCAGTCGGGACTGGGGGGACCAAGACACCCAGTAC. Residues: CSSSRDWGDQDTQY. The full CDR3 reads CSSSRDWGDQDTQYF.

Note on this clone: Gene names and germline refer to mouse. The read ends 1 residue before the CDR3 terminus; that terminus is restored from the germline J gene. The chain links TRBV26 to TRBJ2-4; 9 bases are a match to TRBD1. Germline V gene lookup returns CDR1 KGHPV and CDR2 FQNQEV (reference sequence). The CDR3 totals 14 residues. V gave up 7 bases and J gave up 1 base; unmatched junction bases: 3. The sequenced part of the CDR3 DNA is TGTGCCAGCAAGACAGGGGGGGGTCAAAACACCTTGTAC. This gives the protein CASKTGGGQNTLY. The whole CDR3 is CASKTGGGQNTLYF.

Judged by abundance, this clone is medium-sized. The gene symbols are mouse symbols. The observed sequence ends 1 residue before the CDR3 terminus, with the missing tail filled in from the germline J gene. The chain has TRBV5 and TRBJ1-4; 10 bases fit TRBD1. This CDR3 has 16 residues. J was trimmed by 2 bases and V by 2 bases; bases with no gene match: 2. Germline CDR1 and CDR2: LGHNA and YNLKQL (reference sequence). Partial CDR3 DNA: TGTGCCAGCAGCCAACCGGGACAGGGGTCCAACGAAAGATTATTT. Protein sequence: CASSQPGQGSNERLF. The complete CDR3 sequence is CASSQPGQGSNERLFF.

This clone appeared a few times. The germline and genes are mouse ones. The read comes to an end 1 residue before the CDR3 does, leaving the germline J gene to fill in the end. This chain connects TRBV5 to TRBJ2-7, with a tentative D call TRBD1 (6 bases). V lost 4 bases, J lost 4 bases, and 8 bases lay in between. The germline gives CDR1 LGHNA, CDR2 YNLKQL (reference sequence). The CDR3 spans 12 residues. This chain's CDR3 is CASSRDKYEQYF. Incomplete CDR3 DNA: TGTGCCAGCAGCCGGGACAAATATGAACAGTAC.

This clone was seen more than once but under ten times. Gene names follow the mouse nomenclature. The read ends 1 residue early relative to the CDR3; the germline J gene fills the gap. The chain joins TRBV3 to TRBJ2-4; 7 positions agree with TRBD2. The CDR3 spans 16 residues. V lost 2 bases, J lost 0 bases, and 5 bases stayed unmatched. Germline CDR1 is SNHLY and CDR2 is FYNGKV (reference sequence). Partial CDR3 DNA: TGTGCCAGCAGCTTACCCTGGGGGTCTAGTCAAAACACCTTGTAC. It encodes CASSLPWGSSQNTLY. The complete CDR3 reads CASSLPWGSSQNTLYF.

This clone is medium-sized (0.01 to 0.1%) in the sample. Gene labels here are mouse ones. With the read ending 1 residue before the CDR3 end, the germline J gene is used to fill in that end. The chain recombines TRBV2 with TRBJ1-5; 7 bases line up with TRBD1. V lost 4 bases, J lost 1 base, and 1 base stayed unmatched. Germline CDR1 LGHNA, CDR2 YSYQKL. The CDR3 runs to 14 residues. The part of the CDR3 DNA that was read is TGTGCCAGCAGCCCGACAGGGAACAACCAGGCTCCGCTT. This translates into CASSPTGNNQAPL. The whole CDR3 region reads CASSPTGNNQAPLF.

Comment on this clone: Each gene name is a mouse one. Read sequence stops 1 residue before the CDR3 end, and the germline J gene provides the missing end. V usage is TRBV19 and J usage is TRBJ2-3, with 9 bases fitting TRBD2. From germline, CDR1 is FNHDT and CDR2 SITEND (reference sequence). The trim removed 1 base at V and 0 bases at J, leaving 3 bases unmatched. The CDR3 loop spans 16 amino acids. Here the CDR3 reads CASSITGGLSAETLYF. CDR3 bases read: TGTGCCAGCAGTATAACTGGGGGGCTTAGTGCAGAAACGCTGTAT.

This clone counts as medium-sized (0.01 to 0.1%). Gene and germline names: mouse. The read falls 1 residue short of the CDR3 end, and the missing part is taken from the germline J gene. J is TRBJ1-3 and V is TRBV4, with 11 bases matching TRBD1. Germline V gene sequence: CDR1 LGHDT, CDR2 YNNKQL (reference sequence). Trimming at V came to 6 bases and at J to 2 bases, leaving 3 bases not matched to a gene. The CDR3 length is 15 residues. Partial CDR3 DNA: TGTGCCAGCAGGCGGGGACAGGGGGCTGGAAATACGCTCTAT. Its protein is CASRRGQGAGNTLY. The CDR3, in full, reads CASRRGQGAGNTLYF.

This clone is judged medium-sized. Gene names and germline refer to mouse. The CDR3 is CGASRDRSSYEQYF. The sequenced CDR3 bases are TGTGGTGCTAGCCGGGACAGGAGCTCCTATGAACAGTAC. The rearrangement uses TRBV20 and TRBJ2-7, with 8 bases matching TRBD1. The read ends 1 residue shy of where the CDR3 ends; the end is completed using the germline J gene. CDR1 is GFQATS and CDR2 is STVNSAI in the germline V gene. With 3 bases clipped from V and 0 bases from J, the junction kept 4 bases outside the gene matches. The CDR3 runs 14 residues. The full variable domain, rest sourced from reference TRBV20 and TRBJ2-7, is GALVYQYPRRTICKSGTSMRMECQAVGFQATSVAWYRQSPQKTFELIALSTVNSAIKYEQNFTQEKFPISHPNLSFSSMTVLNAYLEDRGLYLCGASRDRSSYEQYFGPGTRLTVL.

Turning to this clone: Mouse names are used for the genes. The CDR3 end is not reached by the read, which stops 1 residue before it; the germline J gene fills it in. The genes are TRBV26 and TRBJ1-2; tentative D call: TRBD1 (6 bases). This CDR3 spans 14 amino acids. CDR1 and CDR2 (germline): KGHPV, FQNQEV (reference sequence). The ends were cut back, 2 bases at V and 0 bases at J, with 7 bases in the middle. The CDR3 DNA, read in part, is TGTGCCAGCAGTCTGCCAGGGGCAAACTCCGACTACACC. Its protein is CASSLPGANSDYT. The entire CDR3 is CASSLPGANSDYTF. Variable domain in full (rest from reference TRBV26 and TRBJ1-2): NSKVIQTPRYLVKGQGQKAKMRCIPEKGHPVVFWYQQNKNNEFKFLINFQNQEVLQQIDMTEKRFSAECPSNSPCSLEIQSSEAGDSALYLCASSLPGANSDYTFGSGTRLLVI.

On this clone: Gene names and germline refer to mouse. The DNA ends 1 residue before the CDR3 does, and the rest of the CDR3 is filled in from the germline J gene. V gene TRBV31 combines with J gene TRBJ2-7, with TRBD2 identical over 10 bases. This CDR3 comprises 15 residues. Germline V gene data show CDR1 as GKSSPN and CDR2 as SITVG. With 3 bases clipped from V and 6 bases from J, the junction kept 11 bases outside the gene matches. The covered CDR3 bases are TGTGCCTGGAGGCGTACTGGGGGGGGCGCATCTGAACAGTAC. This sequence encodes CAWRRTGGGASEQY. The entire CDR3 protein reads CAWRRTGGGASEQYF.

Worth noting for this clone: Genes and germline come from the mouse. The read stops 1 residue short of the end of the CDR3; the missing end is completed from the germline J gene. The chain couples TRBV5 to TRBJ2-2; 7 positions match TRBD2. Germline values: CDR1 LGHNA, CDR2 YNLKQL (reference sequence). The junction had 3 bases not matched to a gene; V was cut back by 2 bases and J by 0 bases. CDR3 length equals 16 residues. The sequenced part of the CDR3 DNA is TGTGCCAGCAGCCAAACTGGGGCGGCAAACACCGGGCAGCTCTAC. This translates into CASSQTGAANTGQLY. In full, the CDR3 is CASSQTGAANTGQLYF.

A word on this clone: Mouse germline and gene names are used. The read is 1 residue too short to cover the CDR3 end, so that end is filled in from the germline J gene. The chain recombines TRBV31 with TRBJ2-3; a possible D gene is TRBD2 (6 bases). Germline-derived CDR1 and CDR2 are GKSSPN and SITVG. The CDR3 extends over 13 amino acids. V was pared by 4 bases and J by 0 bases, with 8 bases between. The CDR3 DNA, read in part, is TGTGCCTGGAATGGGGGTAGTGCAGAAACGCTGTAT. It encodes CAWNGGSAETLY. The whole CDR3 sequence is CAWNGGSAETLYF.

On this clone itself: Mouse gene names apply. The CDR3 end is not reached by the read, which stops 1 residue before it; the germline J gene fills it in. The chain carries TRBV16 and TRBJ2-1, with 8 bases matching TRBD2. With V trimmed by 1 base and J by 9 bases, 5 bases remained unmatched. The CDR3 totals 14 residues. Germline CDR1 reads SGHSA; CDR2 reads FRNQAP. The CDR3 bases that were read are TGTGCAAGCAGCTTAGCTGGGGGGCGGGATGAGCAGTTC. It yields the protein CASSLAGGRDEQF. The whole CDR3 protein is CASSLAGGRDEQFF.

This clone was counted only a few times. Gene names are the mouse ones. With the read ending 1 residue before the CDR3 end, the germline J gene is used to fill in that end. V is TRBV16 and J is TRBJ1-5; D not resolved. The CDR3 runs 10 residues. The germline V and J ends were trimmed by 5 bases and 9 bases, with 5 bases remaining between them. Germline loops: CDR1 SGHSA, CDR2 FRNQAP. The CDR3 here is CASSPPAPLF. The sequenced CDR3 bases are TGTGCAAGCAGCCCCCCGGCTCCGCTT.

This clone is categorized as medium-sized (0.01 to 0.1%). Gene names are the mouse ones. The read finishes 1 residue shy of the CDR3 end, and the germline J gene is used to complete it. The V and J genes are TRBV23 and TRBJ2-2; TRBD1, as called in the table, went unchecked against the DNA. Germline CDR1 and CDR2: KGHTA and FQNQQP. The CDR3 loop spans 13 amino acids. Incomplete CDR3 DNA: TGCTCCAGCAGGCAGGGAAACACCGGGCAGCTCTAC. This encodes CSSRQGNTGQLY. From start to end, the CDR3 is CSSRQGNTGQLYF.

Note on this clone: Gene names follow the mouse nomenclature. With the read ending 1 residue before the CDR3 end, the germline J gene is used to fill in that end. The chain combines TRBV26 with TRBJ1-4; no clear D gene. CDR1 is KGHPV, CDR2 FQNQEV, per germline (reference sequence). The V end was cut by 2 bases, the J end by 3 bases, with 4 bases between. CDR3 size: 13 residues. This chain's CDR3 is CASSLRANERLFF. The CDR3 bases that were read are TGTGCCAGCAGTCTGAGGGCCAACGAAAGATTATTT.

To note about this clone: The genes and germline here are from mouse. From the germline J gene comes the end of the CDR3, since the read stops 1 residue before it. The chain carries TRBV3 and TRBJ2-2; 10 bases are shared with TRBD2. Per the germline V gene, CDR1 is SNHLY and CDR2 is FYNGKV (reference sequence). The CDR3 runs to 15 residues. V was clipped by 3 bases and J by 4 bases; unmatched bases: 2. The CDR3 loop is CASSLTGGSTGQLYF. CDR3 DNA (partial): TGTGCCAGCAGCTTGACTGGGGGGAGCACCGGGCAGCTCTAC.

To note about this clone: The gene symbols are mouse symbols. The read terminates 1 residue ahead of where the CDR3 ends, so the germline J gene completes it. The rearrangement joins TRBV23 to TRBJ2-5; the table assigns TRBD2, which was not confirmed against the DNA. The CDR3 runs 13 residues. The germline CDR1 and CDR2 sequences are KGHTA and FQNQQP. The sequenced CDR3 bases are TGCTCCAGCAGTCCTGGGGGGAAAGACACCCAGTAC. Encoded protein: CSSSPGGKDTQY. The CDR3 in its entirety is CSSSPGGKDTQYF. Full variable domain (rest looked up from reference TRBV23 and TRBJ2-5): DAAVTQKPRYLIKMKGQEAEMKCIPEKGHTAVFWYQQKQSKELKFLIYFQNQQPLDQIDMVKERFSAVCPSSSLCSLGIRTCEAEDSALYLCSSSPGGKDTQYFGPGTRLLVL.

This clone ranks as large. Gene names denote mouse genes. The read falls 1 residue short of the CDR3 end, and the missing part is taken from the germline J gene. This chain uses TRBV3 with TRBJ2-4; D could derive from TRBD1 or TRBD2 (5 bases each). Per the germline V gene, CDR1 is SNHLY and CDR2 is FYNGKV (reference sequence). This CDR3 is 14 amino acids long. Trimming cost V 4 bases and J 6 bases, with 14 bases left between them. CDR3 DNA, as far as it was read: TGTGCCAGCAGCTACCGGGACCGTCGGAACACCTTGTAC. This encodes CASSYRDRRNTLY. The complete CDR3 sequence is CASSYRDRRNTLYF.

In regard to this clone: Gene names denote mouse genes. The observed sequence ends 1 residue before the CDR3 terminus, with the missing tail filled in from the germline J gene. V is TRBV26 and J is TRBJ2-4; a weak D match, TRBD1 (6 bases). This CDR3 is 16 amino acids long. Germline CDR1 and CDR2: KGHPV and FQNQEV (reference sequence). V dropped 4 bases and J dropped 0 bases, with 14 bases sitting between them. The sequenced part of the CDR3 DNA is TGTGCCAGCAGTCCTCGACAGGCGTCTAGTCAAAACACCTTGTAC. Translating gives CASSPRQASSQNTLY. The full CDR3 sequence reads CASSPRQASSQNTLYF.

By its share, this clone is medium-sized. The gene names given are mouse names. With the read ending 1 residue before the CDR3 end, the germline J gene is used to fill in that end. The chain employs TRBV5 and TRBJ2-7; a possible D gene is TRBD2 (6 bases). The V and J ends lost 0 bases and 4 bases respectively, with 10 bases between them. The germline gives CDR1 LGHNA, CDR2 YNLKQL (reference sequence). The CDR3 extends over 14 amino acids. CDR3 DNA (partial): TGTGCCAGCAGCCAAGACTGGGGCGCTTATGAACAGTAC. Residues: CASSQDWGAYEQY. The entire CDR3 is CASSQDWGAYEQYF.

This clone appeared a few times. Genes and germline are mouse. The DNA ends 1 residue before the CDR3 does, and the rest of the CDR3 is filled in from the germline J gene. The chain carries TRBV26 and TRBJ2-7; D is perhaps TRBD2 (7 bases). The CDR3 sequence is 13 residues long. The germline V and J ends were trimmed by 4 bases and 7 bases, with 14 bases remaining between them. Germline assignment: CDR1 KGHPV and CDR2 FQNQEV (reference sequence). CDR3 DNA, as far as it was read: TGTGCCAGCAGTCGCGGGGGGCTGGAGGAACAGTAC. Translation: CASSRGGLEEQY. The whole CDR3 protein reads CASSRGGLEEQYF.

Details on this clone: Genes here carry mouse names. The read ends 1 residue early relative to the CDR3; the germline J gene fills the gap. Within the sample, other DNA sequences also encode this same CDR3. The chain links TRBV23 to TRBJ2-5; the D call in the table, TRBD1, was not verified against the DNA. The CDR3 extends over 14 amino acids. Per the germline V gene, CDR1 is KGHTA and CDR2 is FQNQQP. CDR3 loop: CSSSPRQNQDTQYF. The DNA read from the CDR3 is TGCTCCAGCAGTCCCCGACAAAACCAAGACACCCAGTAC.

With respect to this clone: Each gene name is a mouse one. The read terminates 1 residue ahead of where the CDR3 ends, so the germline J gene completes it. The rearrangement links TRBV23 to TRBJ1-4; the table's D call of TRBD1 was not tested on the DNA. In germline, CDR1 is KGHTA, CDR2 FQNQQP. This CDR3 has 15 residues. The CDR3 loop is CSSSQSGTSNERLFF. Incomplete CDR3 DNA: TGCTCCAGCAGTCAATCCGGGACATCTAACGAAAGATTATTT.

Details on this clone: The gene names given are mouse names. The CDR3 extends 1 residue past the end of the read, so its final part is completed from the germline J gene. This sequence joins TRBV2 and TRBJ1-3; D remains unclear. CDR1 and CDR2 (germline): LGHNA, YSYQKL. V gave up 1 base and J gave up 0 bases, with 4 bases separating them. The CDR3 length is 14 residues. CDR3 DNA, as far as it was read: TGTGCCAGCAGCCAAGGGAATTCTGGAAATACGCTCTAT. Protein: CASSQGNSGNTLY. The full CDR3 sequence reads CASSQGNSGNTLYF.

Comments on this clone: Gene names and germline refer to mouse. Read sequence stops 1 residue before the CDR3 end, and the germline J gene provides the missing end. The chain couples TRBV26 to TRBJ2-3; D is perhaps TRBD2 (5 bases). The CDR3 is 16 amino acids. Germline CDR1 is KGHPV and CDR2 is FQNQEV (reference sequence). V lost 2 bases to trimming and J lost 0 bases, with 12 bases between them. CDR3 amino acids: CASSLKRRTSAETLYF. CDR3 bases read: TGTGCCAGCAGTCTGAAGCGCAGGACTAGTGCAGAAACGCTGTAT.